A single T cell receptor beta chain is shown here with its context. The antigen this receptor binds is unknown. Nothing much larger sits one base from this clone, and base qualities are not available. These data come from a study of high-grade serous ovarian cancer treatment subgroups (dated by TCRdb to the early 2020s). For the study in its entirety: On average, each sample produced fewer than 15,000 sequencing reads and around 8,200 unique TCR beta rearrangements. The roughly 30-patient cohort included some 10 patients with no residual disease after primary surgery (R0), some 10 excellent NACT responders, and some 10 poor NACT responders. One primary tumor sample and two metastatic tumor samples were collected from each patient, for a total of over 85 samples. The study examined TCR beta repertoires in high-grade serous ovarian cancer patients who were grouped under a laparoscopic triage algorithm by complete gross resection or by neoadjuvant chemotherapy response.

The investigation overall reported the following: The TCR repertoire analyses centered on CDR3, leaving CDR1 and CDR2 unanalyzed. Neoantigen level correlated positively with TCR clonal relatedness, and copy number variation and mutation load from whole-genome sequencing showed a positive trend with TCR clonal relatedness. Because bulk tumor TCR sequencing provided no spatial information, insight into HGSC tumor complexity and diversity was limited. Repertoire similarity between tumors from the same patient ranged from about 0.095 to 0.8, while tumors from different patients showed almost no similarity.

Collection of tumor samples took place before definitive surgery or chemotherapy. Genomic DNA was extracted by the MD Anderson Biospecimen Extraction Resource, and TCR sequencing was done by the MD Anderson Cancer Genomics Laboratory. Taken from the germline V gene (reference sequence), the CDR1 and CDR2 loops are MNHEY and SMNVEV. V gives up 2 bases and J gives up 3 bases, and the segment between their germline ends measures 5 bases. The CDR3 runs 13 residues from the cysteine to the phenylalanine. The entry retains the CDR3 DNA only, 39 bases that are in frame from base 1. The 80 to 90 tumor samples underwent high-throughput TCR profiling using ImmunoSEQ. The original methods were these. Repertoire diversity metrics included richness (unique productive sequences), clonality, evenness and relatedness; Bhattacharyya coefficient assessed similarity between samples. A sensitivity analysis that removed TCRs with fewer than two reads produced consistent conclusions. In its TCRdb copy, this immuneACCESS table keeps in-frame sequences only and misses some clones. Where compared with another copy, unresolved V genes explain less than half of these, and the others have no known cause. V and J calls and clone size follow that table, whereas D and trimming were derived from the DNA. For this sample the table gives around 37,000 clones, of which 79% were detected only once. The top ten clonotypes cover around 3.3% of the sample.

The sequence was obtained from a human donor with high-grade serous ovarian cancer. The chain is encoded by TRBV27 joined to TRBJ1-5, with the D gene too uncertain to name. Material for sequencing was tumor tissue. The nucleotides read TGTGCCAGCAGTTTAGCATTCAATCAGCCCCAGCATTTT. It codes for CASSLAFNQPQHF.